This TCR beta chain was profiled in a study of T cell changes during pregnancy in multiple sclerosis. The assay was immunoSEQ multiplex PCR, and TCRdb's table has in-frame clones only and misses some. The sample has more than 60,000 clones, 90% to 95% seen once. The CDR3 has 15 amino acids. The germline V gene encodes CDR1 SGHTA and CDR2 FQGNSA. V lost 5 bases, J lost 4 bases, and 8 bases stayed unmatched. The sample here was peripheral blood, taken before pregnancy. This TCR was sampled from a female donor with multiple sclerosis, enrolled in a pregnancy study. The chain uses TRBV7-2 and TRBJ2-3, with 8 bases matching TRBD2. CDR3 sequence: CASSPTSGLSDTQYF. The CDR3 nucleotides are TGTGCCAGCAGCCCTACTAGCGGATTGTCAGATACGCAGTATTTT.